The 27 T cell receptor beta chains below all came from one sample that was sequenced in a study of blood T cell repertoires in COVID-19. Assay used: immunoSEQ multiplex PCR; TCRdb lists only in-frame clones, some missing. Among approximately 210,000 clones listed, 70% to 90% were seen once. Input material: peripheral blood. Receptors originate from a woman between 40 and 55 years old with acute or convalescent COVID-19.

This clone appeared a few times. The V and J genes are TRBV7-3 and TRBJ1-1; D gene ambiguous. V shed 2 bases and J shed 1 base, with 5 bases lying between them. Germline loops: CDR1 SGHTA, CDR2 FQGTGA. CDR3 length equals 13 residues. The CDR3 nucleotides are TGTGCCAGCAGCTTAGGGCAGAACACTGAAGCTTTCTTT. Translation: CASSLGQNTEAFF. The full variable domain, in which reference TRBV7-3 and TRBJ1-1 provide the parts outside the CDR3, is GAGVSQTPSNKVTEKGKYVELRCDPISGHTALYWYRQSLGQGPEFLIYFQGTGAADDSGLPNDRFFAVRPEGSVSTLKIQRTERGDSAVYLCASSLGQNTEAFFGQGTRLTVV.

The V gene is TRBV5-1, the J gene TRBJ2-5, with a possible D match to TRBD2 (6 bases). Germline lookup yields CDR1 SGHRS and CDR2 YFSETQ. V lost 5 bases and J lost 2, with 10 bases in between. CDR3 length equals 13 residues. The CDR3 is CASRRGGQETQYF. The CDR3 DNA reads TGCGCCAGCAGGCGGGGAGGTCAAGAGACCCAGTACTTC.

This clone was seen just once. This chain uses TRBV3-1 (or the pseudogene TRBV3-2) with TRBJ2-1, with D perhaps TRBD2 (5 bases). CDR3 size: 16 residues. CDR1 LGHDT and CDR2 YNNKEL come from the germline V gene (reference sequence). The germline V and J ends were trimmed by 0 bases and 1 base, with 10 bases remaining between them. CDR3 sequence reads: CASSQDRDYSYNEQFF. The CDR3 bases are TGTGCCAGCAGCCAAGATCGAGACTATTCCTACAATGAGCAGTTCTTC.

This chain links TRBV4-1 with TRBJ2-1; 9 bases match TRBD2. The CDR3 spans 16 residues. The trim removed 8 bases at V and 7 bases at J, leaving 15 bases unmatched. Germline-derived CDR1 and CDR2 are MGHRA and YSYEKL. CDR3 protein: CASREYSGGIGNEQFF. The CDR3, as DNA: TGCGCCAGCCGAGAGTATAGCGGGGGAATCGGTAATGAGCAGTTCTTC.

The gene calls are TRBV18 and TRBJ2-1, with 7 positions matching TRBD1. Germline assignment: CDR1 KGHSH and CDR2 LQKENI. The V segment lost 4 bases and the J segment 8 bases; nucleotides outside the gene matches: 8. The CDR3 extends over 14 amino acids. CDR3 amino acids: CASSQETGFDEQFF. CDR3 nucleotide sequence: TGTGCCAGCTCACAGGAGACAGGGTTTGATGAGCAGTTCTTC.

This sequence joins TRBV7-5 and TRBJ1-1; the D segment call TRBD1 is taken from the table without a DNA check. TRBV7-5 is a listed pseudogene. The CDR3 extends over 13 amino acids. The DNA for the CDR3 is TGTGCCAGAAGCTCTAGGGGTTTGTCTGAAGCTTTCTTT. Its translation: CARSSRGLSEAFF.

The chain carries TRBV7-2 and TRBJ1-6; the D gene is possibly TRBD1 (5 bases). V dropped 2 bases and J dropped 0 bases, with 8 bases sitting between them. Per the germline V gene, CDR1 is SGHTA and CDR2 is FQGNSA. The CDR3 consists of 16 residues. For the CDR3, the DNA is TGTGCCAGCAGCTTAACGGGGGGCTCCTATAATTCACCCCTCCACTTT. It yields the protein CASSLTGGSYNSPLHF.

This chain connects TRBV11-2 to TRBJ2-3; a weak D match, TRBD1 (7 bases). The CDR3 covers 14 residues. CDR1 and CDR2 (germline): SGHAT, FQNNGV. Trimming took off 2 bases at V and 5 bases at J, with 11 bases between the two ends. The CDR3 DNA reads as TGTGCCAGCAGCTTAAGGGGGCGGGAAGATACGCAGTATTTT. Translation gives CASSLRGREDTQYF.

The chain uses TRBV12-3 or TRBV12-4 and TRBJ1-4, with D perhaps TRBD1 (5 bases). The V end lost 2 bases, the J end lost 10 bases, and 11 bases lay between the germline ends. This CDR3 region has 13 residues. The CDR3 loop is CASSLKGLGKLFF. The CDR3 DNA follows: TGTGCCAGCAGTTTAAAGGGACTTGGAAAACTGTTTTTT.

The chain has TRBV5-1 and TRBJ1-1, with D perhaps matching TRBD1 (6 bases). The CDR3 sequence is 16 residues long. Between the trimmed V and J ends, which lost 1 base and 0 bases, there was a span of 13 bases. Germline lookup yields CDR1 SGHRS and CDR2 YFSETQ. The CDR3 DNA follows: TGCGCCAGCAGCTTGTCTCCCAGGGGAATGAACACTGAAGCTTTCTTT. Translation: CASSLSPRGMNTEAFF.

J is TRBJ1-1 and V is TRBV18; D might be TRBD1 (5 bases). Looked up from germline, CDR1 is KGHSH and CDR2 is LQKENI. The CDR3 has 14 amino acids. V shed 3 bases and J shed 5 bases, with 13 bases lying between them. The CDR3 nucleotides are TGTGCCAGCTCACCCGGTGCGACAGCTACTGAAGCTTTCTTT. It translates to CASSPGATATEAFF.

The V gene is TRBV24-1, the J gene TRBJ2-6, with no clear D. Per the germline V gene, CDR1 is KGHDR and CDR2 is SFDVKD. V gave up 2 bases and J gave up 0 bases, with 4 bases separating them. The length of the CDR3 is 15 residues. CDR3 amino acids: CATSDYSSGANVLTF. The CDR3 DNA is TGTGCCACCAGTGATTATAGCTCTGGGGCCAACGTCCTGACTTTC.

As to this clone: One end of the junction varies from germline; a read error may be responsible. The chain employs TRBV4-2 and TRBJ2-1, with TRBD1 matching over 8 bases. Germline V CDR1 and CDR2: LGHNA, YNFKEQ. The CDR3 runs to 17 residues. CDR3 amino acids: CASSKPQGQEDHNEQFF. DNA for the CDR3: TGTGCCAGCAGCAAACCCCAGGGACAGGAGGACCACAATGAACAGTTCTTC.

This chain joins TRBV6-1 and TRBJ1-6; unclear D gene. The CDR3 is 14 residues long. Trimming stripped 1 base from V and 15 bases from J, with 16 bases between. Germline V gives CDR1 MNHNS, CDR2 SASEGT. For the CDR3, the DNA is TGTGCCAGCAGTGAAGGACCGCGCAGGAGGTTCCTCCACTTT. It encodes CASSEGPRRRFLHF.

Remarks on this clone: The same CDR3 is also encoded by other DNA sequences in this sample. This chain joins TRBV7-7 and TRBJ2-3; 9 bases map to TRBD2. V trimming: 3 bases; J trimming: 6 bases; junction bases outside the gene matches: 4. CDR3 length equals 14 residues. Germline lookup yields CDR1 SSHAT and CDR2 FNYEAQ (reference sequence). The CDR3: CASSLGLAGDTQYF. As DNA, the CDR3 is TGTGCCAGCAGCTTGGGACTAGCTGGGGATACGCAGTATTTT.

The rearrangement links TRBV6-2 or TRBV6-3 to TRBJ1-1; D gene unclear. This CDR3 contains 13 residues. Trimming cost V 4 bases and J 6 bases, with 12 bases left between them. Germline loops: CDR1 MNHEY, CDR2 SVGEGT. The DNA of the CDR3 is TGTGCCAGCAGTTTTCAAGTCAGGTCTGAAGCTTTCTTT. This translates into CASSFQVRSEAFF.

This clone was seen once. This chain links TRBV4-2 with TRBJ1-1; D not certain. Germline CDR1 reads LGHNA; CDR2 reads YNFKEQ. Between the trimmed V and J ends, which lost 1 base and 9 bases, there was a span of 15 bases. CDR3 length equals 14 residues. CDR3 sequence: CASSQGRGGTQAFF. The CDR3 DNA sequence: TGTGCCAGCAGCCAAGGACGCGGAGGTACCCAAGCTTTCTTT.

The chain recombines TRBV9 with TRBJ1-6; 8 bases are a match to TRBD1. The germline V gene encodes CDR1 SGDLS and CDR2 YYNGEE. The CDR3 runs to 17 residues. Trimming removed 5 bases from V and 0 bases from J; junction bases left unmatched: 7. CDR3: CASSVGQGISYNSPLHF. DNA for the CDR3: TGTGCCAGCAGTGTTGGACAGGGTATCTCCTATAATTCACCCCTCCACTTT.

DNA of the CDR3: TGTGCCATCAGTTCCTCAGAGGGGAGGTCTGGGGCCAACGTCCTGACTTTC. As protein: CAISSSEGRSGANVLTF. The chain is built from TRBV10-3 and TRBJ2-6; D is possibly TRBD2 (6 bases). This CDR3 region has 17 residues. V was pared by 5 bases and J by 1 base, with 15 bases between. Germline V gene sequence: CDR1 ENHRY, CDR2 SYGVKD.

To note about this clone: Other DNA sequences of this sample code for an identical CDR3. The J gene is TRBJ1-2, the V gene TRBV7-9, with D possibly being TRBD1 (5 bases). Germline V gene data show CDR1 as SEHNR and CDR2 as FQNEAQ (reference sequence). The germline V and J ends were trimmed by 1 base and 4 bases, with 7 bases remaining between them. There are 13 residues in the CDR3. DNA for the CDR3: TGTGCCAGCAGCTTAGGGGACTCCTATGGCTACACCTTC. Translating it yields CASSLGDSYGYTF.

The chain carries TRBV7-3 and TRBJ1-1, with 7 bases that match TRBD1. V was clipped by 3 bases and J by 5 bases; unmatched bases: 9. The CDR3 runs 15 residues. CDR1 is SGHTA and CDR2 is FQGTGA in the germline V gene. Here the CDR3 reads CASSFFPDRRTEAFF. The CDR3 nucleotides read TGTGCCAGCAGCTTTTTCCCGGACAGGAGGACTGAAGCTTTCTTT.

The chain recombines TRBV5-1 with TRBJ2-1; TRBD2 agrees at 11 bases. Per germline, CDR1 SGHRS and CDR2 YFSETQ. The V and J ends lost 4 bases and 6 bases, in that order; junction bases with no gene match: 3. The CDR3 extends over 14 amino acids. The CDR3 DNA is TGCGCCAGCAGCCTAGCGGGGGGCGGCAATGAGCAGTTCTTC. It codes for CASSLAGGGNEQFF.

The CDR3 reads CATRRDSDFFYGYTF. For the CDR3, the DNA is TGTGCCACCAGACGGGACAGCGACTTCTTCTATGGCTACACCTTC. The gene calls are TRBV6-5 and TRBJ1-2; 7 bases are a match to TRBD1. Germline CDR1 and CDR2: MNHEY and SVGAGI. Trimming at V came to 10 bases and at J to 4 bases, leaving 15 bases not matched to a gene. This CDR3 has 15 amino acids.

The V gene is TRBV5-1, the J gene TRBJ2-5; 12 bases agree with TRBD2. CDR1 is SGHRS and CDR2 is YFSETQ in the germline V gene. This CDR3 has 14 residues. V lost 3 bases, J lost 5 bases, and 2 bases stayed unmatched. CDR3 region: CASSSTSGGETQYF. The CDR3 nucleotides read TGCGCCAGCAGCTCAACTAGCGGGGGGGAGACCCAGTACTTC.

The V gene is TRBV29-1, the J gene TRBJ2-3; tentative D call: TRBD1 (5 bases). Germline CDR1 is SQVTM and CDR2 is ANQGSEA. V dropped 6 bases and J dropped 3 bases, with 16 bases sitting between them. This CDR3 has 14 amino acids. In DNA form, the CDR3 reads TGCAGCGTCGAGGTGGCAGGGCCGACAGATACGCAGTATTTT. Translation gives CSVEVAGPTDTQYF.

The genes are TRBV19 and TRBJ1-5; possibly TRBD1 for D (6 bases). The germline V gene encodes CDR1 LNHDA and CDR2 SQIVND (reference sequence). V was pared by 4 bases and J by 4 bases, with 17 bases between. This CDR3 contains 16 residues. CDR3 sequence: CASSTTGSGGNQPQHF. The CDR3 DNA reads TGTGCCAGTAGTACCACAGGGTCCGGAGGTAATCAGCCCCAGCATTTT.

The chain joins TRBV19 to TRBJ1-2; 8 positions match TRBD1. The germline V gene has CDR1 LNHDA and CDR2 SQIVND (reference sequence). The V gene end was trimmed by 5 bases and the J gene end by 5 bases; junction bases not matched to a gene: 19. There are 18 residues in the CDR3. The CDR3 region is CASSLQPGQVGRGYGYTF. The CDR3 coding sequence is TGTGCCAGTAGTCTCCAACCGGGACAGGTCGGAAGAGGGTATGGCTACACCTTC. The full variable domain, in which reference TRBV19 and TRBJ1-2 provide the parts outside the CDR3, is DGGITQSPKYLFRKEGQNVTLSCEQNLNHDAMYWYRQDPGQGLRLIYYSQIVNDFQKGDIAEGYSVSREKKESFPLTVTSAQKNPTAFYLCASSLQPGQVGRGYGYTFGSGTRLTVV.